This T cell receptor (beta chain) came from a study of PD-1 blockade in mismatch repair-deficient tumors. Study-level information: All were previously treated, progressing patients with approximately 12 mismatch repair-deficient cancer types.

This clone occurred once. Its antigen is unknown. TCRdb's copy holds only in-frame clones and misses some; the assay was immunoSEQ multiplex PCR. Of 20,000 to 25,000 clones in the sample, 84% were seen once. Mismatch repair deficiency was confirmed in all patients, by PCR or immunohistochemistry. A few pembrolizumab responders had their TCRs sequenced. Findings of the study overall: Rapid post-treatment expansion, then contraction, generally preceding radiologic response, marked tumor-resident clones.

The V and J ends lost 1 base and 3 bases, in that order; junction bases with no gene match: 5. The CDR3 consists of 15 residues. Looked up from germline, CDR1 is LNHDA and CDR2 is SQIVND (reference sequence). The material was peripheral blood, obtained 2 weeks after starting pembrolizumab. The rearrangement uses TRBV19 and TRBJ2-7; 8 positions agree with TRBD2. This clonotype was obtained from an adult with mismatch repair-deficient cancer. The CDR3 protein is CASSIAKREIYEQYF. DNA for the CDR3: TGTGCCAGTAGTATAGCTAAGCGGGAGATCTACGAGCAGTACTTC.